The source of this T cell receptor beta chain is a study of OX40 agonist ivuxolimab in advanced cancers. For the study at large: Patients received ivuxolimab, an agonistic anti-OX40 (CD134) antibody.

Patients had blood sampled at baseline and again on cycle 4 day 1 and cycle 7 day 1. The table lists this clone with a count of one. The assay was immunoSEQ multiplex PCR, and TCRdb's table has in-frame clones only and misses some. The sample comprises approximately 15,000 clones, about 82% of which are singletons, and 20% to 30% rests with the top ten. V gave up 7 bases and J gave up 0 bases, with 16 bases separating them. CDR1 is SNHLY and CDR2 is FYNNEI in the germline V gene. The CDR3 has 15 amino acids. This rearrangement joins TRBV2 to TRBJ2-7; a weak D match, TRBD2 (6 bases). The sequence derives from an adult with an advanced solid tumor such as melanoma, head and neck, liver or kidney cancer. The sample here was CD4+ or CD8+ T cells sorted from blood, taken in a trial of the OX40 agonist ivuxolimab. CDR3 coding DNA: TGTGCCAGCATCCCTTCAGGAGGGAGCTCCTACGAGCAGTACTTC. The encoded protein is CASIPSGGSSYEQYF.